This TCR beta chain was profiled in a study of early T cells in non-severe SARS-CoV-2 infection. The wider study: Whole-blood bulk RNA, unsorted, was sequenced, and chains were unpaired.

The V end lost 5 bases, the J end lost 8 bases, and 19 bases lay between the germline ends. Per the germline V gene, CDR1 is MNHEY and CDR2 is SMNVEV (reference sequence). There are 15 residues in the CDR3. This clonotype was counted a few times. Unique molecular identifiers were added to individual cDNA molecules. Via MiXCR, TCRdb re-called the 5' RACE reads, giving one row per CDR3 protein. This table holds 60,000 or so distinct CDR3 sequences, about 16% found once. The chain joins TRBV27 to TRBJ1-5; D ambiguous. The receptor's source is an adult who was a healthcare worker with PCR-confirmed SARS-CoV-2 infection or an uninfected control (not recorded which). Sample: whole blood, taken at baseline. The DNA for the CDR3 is TGTGCCAGCAGTCGCTCGGCCAGGCCGATTGAGCCCCAGCATTTT. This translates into CASSRSARPIEPQHF.